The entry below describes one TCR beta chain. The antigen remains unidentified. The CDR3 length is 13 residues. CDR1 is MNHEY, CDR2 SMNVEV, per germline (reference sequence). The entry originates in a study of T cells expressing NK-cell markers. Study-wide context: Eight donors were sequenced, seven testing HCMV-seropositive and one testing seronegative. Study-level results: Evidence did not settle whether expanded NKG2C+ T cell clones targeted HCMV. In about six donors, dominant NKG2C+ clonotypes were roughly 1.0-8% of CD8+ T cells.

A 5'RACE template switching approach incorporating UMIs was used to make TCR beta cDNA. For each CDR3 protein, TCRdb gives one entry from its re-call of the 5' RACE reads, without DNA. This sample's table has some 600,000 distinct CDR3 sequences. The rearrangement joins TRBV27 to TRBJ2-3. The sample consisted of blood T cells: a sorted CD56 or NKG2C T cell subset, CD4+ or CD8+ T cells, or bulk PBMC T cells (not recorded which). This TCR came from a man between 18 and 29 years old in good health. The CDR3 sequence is CATLPVSSDTQYF.